Reported below is one T cell receptor (beta chain). Its antigen remains unidentified. This sample was taken from a study of T cell repertoires in cytomegalovirus infection. Overall study context: Matching HLA type, along with CMV infection, was indicated by public TCR beta signatures. Study findings and constraints: CMV carriers having the relevant HLA were flagged by cumulative public TCR beta family frequency.

TCRdb processed the reads anew with MiXCR; each CDR3 protein has one entry. The sample includes roughly 700,000 distinct CDR3 sequences, around a third of them seen just once. The germline gives CDR1 LNHDA, CDR2 SQIVND (reference sequence). The trim removed 2 bases at V and 8 bases at J, leaving 6 bases unmatched. This CDR3 region has 15 residues. V is TRBV19 and J is TRBJ2-1, with 10 bases aligning to TRBD1. The starting material was cultured PBMCs, obtained from culture after CMV antigen stimulation. This receptor was obtained from a human donor in good health (CMV status not recorded). Some clones in this sample may be carry-over from other donors' samples. The CDR3 DNA sequence: TGTGCCAGTAGTATATCTGGGACAGGGGTGTATGAGCAGTTCTTC. Protein sequence: CASSISGTGVYEQFF.